This T cell receptor (beta chain) was profiled in a study of blood T cells in healthy people across ages. At the level of the study: Capture by template switching was about one barcoded beta molecule per two T cells.

The study drew donors from healthy Caucasian individuals in Russia aged roughly 6 to 90. The ends were cut back, 2 bases at V and 14 bases at J, with 16 bases in the middle. Germline V gene sequence: CDR1 MNHEY, CDR2 SVGAGI. The CDR3 extends over 14 amino acids. For the second PCR, which ran for about 7 to 11 cycles, a sample-barcoded 5' primer and a J-beta primer mix were used. TCRdb independently ran MiXCR on the 5' RACE reads; one entry per CDR3 protein. The repertoire holds under 1,100,000 distinct CDR3 sequences, with almost 25% as singletons. These data are also associated with another study on T cells of mothers and their children. That work states: Compared with unrelated pairs, related mother-child pairs had slightly higher, non-significant overlap. The authors identified no persistent microchimeric T cell clones.

The sequenced material came from blood. The chain is built from TRBV6-5 and TRBJ1-6; D is unresolved. This TCR derives from a girl aged 2-10 years in good health. CDR3: CASSYDPDFESLHF. CDR3 bases: TGTGCCAGCAGTTACGACCCAGACTTCGAGTCCCTCCACTTT.